This is a list of T cell receptor beta chains from one sample in a study of blood T cell repertoires in COVID-19. Using immunoSEQ multiplex PCR, the repertoire was profiled, and TCRdb retains in-frame clones only, with some absent. The table records 35,000 to 45,000 clones, roughly 79% of them present only once. The sequenced material came from peripheral blood. The receptors shown here come from a woman of 80 years or more with acute or convalescent COVID-19. CDR3s include the opening cysteine and the closing phenylalanine or tryptophan. The D gene is left open where the match is weak. Where a row states a size, it is once, few, many or the class of an expanded clone; other rows omit it.

clone_size	d_call	v_call	cdr3_aa
few	-	TRBV5-6	CASSSSLGAFNQPQHF
-	TRBD1	TRBV14	CASSLHRGDYGYTF
-	-	TRBV30	CAWSPYGQGSSNQPQHF
-	TRBD1	TRBV7-8	CASSLSVTGHNQPQHF
-	TRBD1	TRBV5-4	CASSSGTGEYGQFF
few	TRBD1	TRBV6-5	CAISDRGRNEQYF
-	-	TRBV6-2/TRBV6-3	CASSYGQTNTEAFF
-	-	TRBV11-2	CASSLEGTLNTGELFF
-	TRBD1	TRBV7-2	CASSPGQGGGETQYF
-	TRBD2	TRBV7-2	CASSLSGRASPEQFF
-	TRBD1	TRBV28	CASSPGQGFVATNEKLFF
-	TRBD2	TRBV3-1/TRBV3-2	CASSQTILAGGYNEQFF
-	-	TRBV2	CASNVGEPYEQYF
-	TRBD1	TRBV5-4	CASRFRQGASDGYTF
-	-	TRBV7-8	CASSKRDTEKLFF
-	TRBD1	TRBV5-6	CASSGQGSNQPQHF
-	TRBD1	TRBV6-5	CASRGDRATYGYTF
-	-	TRBV5-1	CASSSFGGAGATEAFF
-	-	TRBV6-6	CASTPTGIADTQYF
-	-	TRBV5-4	CASSLAYRGYNEQFF
-	-	TRBV6-1	CASSEATGNQPQHF
-	TRBD2	TRBV11-2	CASSRTTSGRVDTQYF
-	-	TRBV5-4	CASSLGGGTGRETQYF
few	-	TRBV5-6	CASSQQGGGRYNEQFF
few	-	TRBV27	CASTGGEIYNEQFF
-	TRBD1	TRBV3-1/TRBV3-2	CASRRTGFGLNTGELFF
-	-	TRBV27	CASIKFPQGSNEQFF
once	-	TRBV19	CASSIGRGMDGYTF
-	-	TRBV6-5	CASRGLLNEKLFF
-	TRBD1	TRBV19	CASSIGGQGIYQPQHF
-	-	TRBV7-6	CASSLTGANEKLFF
-	TRBD1	TRBV10-1	CASSRTGGFYEQYF
-	-	TRBV5-6	CASSLGYYPDGYTF
-	-	TRBV19	CASSIDTGLYSNQPQHF
few	TRBD1	TRBV19	CASSIEGTGRQPQHF
few	-	TRBV6-5	CASSYSLQASNTEAFF
-	TRBD2	TRBV5-1	CASSLEAGEFTGELFF
-	TRBD2	TRBV29-1	CSVGGGSGYNEQFF
-	TRBD1	TRBV19	CASARQGGGNTIYF
-	TRBD2	TRBV7-8	CASSLRPLTSGYYNEQFF